This passage covers 4 T cell receptor beta chains from one sample sequenced in a study of blood T cell repertoires in COVID-19. Assay: immunoSEQ multiplex PCR; the TCRdb copy retains only in-frame clones and omits some. The table lists around 78,000 clones, over 75% of them singletons. The sequencing input was peripheral blood. The receptor set was obtained from a man aged 70 or older with active or convalescent COVID-19.

The gene calls are TRBV5-1 and TRBJ2-2; TRBD1 matches 7 bases. The CDR3 has 15 residues. Germline V CDR1 and CDR2: SGHRS, YFSETQ. The junction had 9 bases not matched to a gene; V was cut back by 7 bases and J by 3 bases. CDR3 coding DNA: TGCGCCAGCGCTAGACAGGGCCAGGACACCGGGGAGCTGTTTTTT. It encodes CASARQGQDTGELFF.

The rearrangement uses TRBV10-3 and TRBJ2-3; D might be TRBD2 (6 bases). Trimming took off 7 bases at V and 2 bases at J, with 13 bases between the two ends. This CDR3 is 14 amino acids long. Looked up from germline, CDR1 is ENHRY and CDR2 is SYGVKD. CDR3 sequence: CAIKEGVLTDTQYF. In nucleotides, the CDR3 is TGTGCCATCAAGGAGGGAGTTCTCACAGATACGCAGTATTTT.

The V call is TRBV30, the J call TRBJ1-1, with unresolved D. CDR3 size: 12 residues. Germline lookup yields CDR1 GTSNPN and CDR2 SVGIG (reference sequence). Trimming removed 5 bases at V and 1 base at J, with 8 bases between. CDR3 coding DNA: TGTGCCTGGCGTCGGGGGAACACTGAAGCTTTCTTT. Translating it yields CAWRRGNTEAFF. Looking up the rest from reference TRBV30 and TRBJ1-1 gives the full variable domain: SQTIHQWPATLVQPVGSPLSLECTVEGTSNPNLYWYRQAAGRGLQLLFYSVGIGQISSEVPQNLSASRPQDRQFILSSKKLLLSDSGFYLCAWRRGNTEAFFGQGTRLTVV.

The V and J genes are TRBV29-1 and TRBJ1-2; weak D call: TRBD1 (5 bases). CDR1 SQVTM and CDR2 ANQGSEA come from the germline V gene. Trimming removed 8 bases from V and 6 bases from J, with 19 bases in between. The CDR3 covers 13 residues. CDR3 nucleotides: TGCAGCACAGGTCGGCGACTTTCGGATGGCTACACCTTC. It is translated as CSTGRRLSDGYTF.